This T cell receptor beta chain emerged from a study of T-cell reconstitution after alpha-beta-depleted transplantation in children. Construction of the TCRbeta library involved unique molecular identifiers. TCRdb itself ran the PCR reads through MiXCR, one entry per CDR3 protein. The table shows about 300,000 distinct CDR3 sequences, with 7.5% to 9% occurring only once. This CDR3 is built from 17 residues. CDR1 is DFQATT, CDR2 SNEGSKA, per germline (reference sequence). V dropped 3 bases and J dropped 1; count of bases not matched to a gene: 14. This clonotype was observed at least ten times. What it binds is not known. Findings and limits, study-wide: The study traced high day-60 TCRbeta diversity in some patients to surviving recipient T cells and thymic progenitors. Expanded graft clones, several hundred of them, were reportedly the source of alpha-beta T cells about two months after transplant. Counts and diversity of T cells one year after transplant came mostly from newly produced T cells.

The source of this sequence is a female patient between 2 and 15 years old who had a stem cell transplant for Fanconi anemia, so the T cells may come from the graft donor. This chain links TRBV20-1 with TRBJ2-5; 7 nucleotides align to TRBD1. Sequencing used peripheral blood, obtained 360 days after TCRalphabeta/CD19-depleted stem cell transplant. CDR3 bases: TGCAGTGCTAGCCTACCGGGACAGCGGCTTGGCCAAGAGACCCAGTACTTC. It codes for CSASLPGQRLGQETQYF.